The 6 T cell receptor beta chains below all came from one sample that was sequenced in a study of cytomegalovirus exposure and HLA in healthy donors. PCR involved 60 Vbeta and 13 Jbeta primers. TCRdb's copy holds only in-frame clones and misses some; the assay was immunoSEQ multiplex PCR. The data contain about 130,000 clones, 17% of them singletons. Input material: PBMCs. All receptors come from a female donor in good health and CMV-seropositive.

The gene calls are TRBV7-9 and TRBJ1-1, with D tentatively TRBD1 (5 bases). Trimming shortened V by 1 base and J by 0 bases, and 15 bases separated the two germline ends. CDR1 is SEHNR, CDR2 FQNEAQ, per germline (reference sequence). This CDR3 is 17 amino acids long. For the CDR3, the DNA is TGTGCCAGCAGCTTAGGGGCGTGGGGCTATATGAACACTGAAGCTTTCTTT. Translating it yields CASSLGAWGYMNTEAFF.

This chain joins TRBV7-2 and TRBJ2-7; 16 bases agree with TRBD2. CDR1 is SGHTA, CDR2 FQGNSA, per germline. The J segment lost 7 bases and the V segment lost 5 bases, leaving 11 bases of the junction unmatched. This CDR3 has 17 residues. The CDR3 sequence is CASSRRGTSGGANEQYF. The CDR3 nucleotides read TGTGCCAGCAGCCGGCGCGGGACTAGCGGGGGGGCCAATGAGCAGTACTTC.

J is TRBJ2-7 and V is TRBV6-1, with 9 bases that match TRBD1. Germline trimming cut 8 bases from V and 6 bases from J; bases unmatched to any gene: 14. Germline CDR1 reads MNHNS; CDR2 reads SASEGT. The CDR3 extends over 15 amino acids. Here the CDR3 DNA reads TGTGCCAGCTCGAAGGAGGACAGGGGTTATTTCGAGCAGTACTTC. Amino acid sequence: CASSKEDRGYFEQYF.

The chain uses TRBV19 and TRBJ2-3, with D unclear. The CDR3 spans 15 residues. Per the germline V gene, CDR1 is LNHDA and CDR2 is SQIVND (reference sequence). V was clipped by 9 bases and J by 4 bases, with 20 bases between them. CDR3: CASSPEPSLADTQYF. In DNA form, the CDR3 reads TGTGCCAGCTCCCCAGAACCTTCCCTCGCAGATACGCAGTATTTT. The full variable domain, with the rest looked up from reference TRBV19 and TRBJ2-3, is DGGITQSPKYLFRKEGQNVTLSCEQNLNHDAMYWYRQDPGQGLRLIYYSQIVNDFQKGDIAEGYSVSREKKESFPLTVTSAQKNPTAFYLCASSPEPSLADTQYFGPGTRLTVL.

The table lists this clone with a few counts. Other DNA variants within this sample encode the same CDR3. The V call is TRBV30, the J call TRBJ2-3; the D gene is possibly TRBD1 (6 bases). Germline values: CDR1 GTSNPN, CDR2 SVGIG (reference sequence). The V and J ends lost 1 base and 9 bases respectively, with 8 bases between them. CDR3 length equals 11 residues. CDR3 protein: CAWSEGDTQYF. The DNA of the CDR3 is TGTGCCTGGAGTGAGGGGGACACGCAGTATTTT.

On this clone itself: The identical CDR3 is also encoded by other nucleotide sequences in the sample. This chain uses TRBV30 with TRBJ1-2; perhaps TRBD1 as D (6 bases). This CDR3 is 13 amino acids long. The ends were cut back, 5 bases at V and 3 bases at J, with 13 bases in the middle. CDR1 GTSNPN and CDR2 SVGIG come from the germline V gene (reference sequence). The CDR3, as DNA: TGTGCCTGGGGTCAGGGGAGTTACTATGGCTACACCTTC. Translated: CAWGQGSYYGYTF.